The 11 T cell receptor beta chains below were found in one sample sequenced in a study of CD8 T cells in ankylosing spondylitis. Findings of the study overall: What seemed typical of ankylosing spondylitis blood was a TCR beta motif built from fewer than ten highly homologous variants.

Their cognate antigens are unknown. MiXCR, applied by TCRdb to the 5' RACE reads, yields one record per CDR3 protein. The table records approximately 300,000 distinct CDR3 sequences, roughly 8% of them present only once. The sample was blood, either unsorted or a sorted T cell fraction (not recorded which). Receptors originate from a male donor with ankylosing spondylitis.

This clonotype appeared many times. This chain connects TRBV10-3 to TRBJ2-1; TRBD1 or TRBD2 may be the D gene (5 bases each). The V end lost 6 bases, the J end lost 7 bases, and 10 bases lay between the germline ends. This CDR3 spans 12 amino acids. Germline V CDR1 and CDR2: ENHRY, SYGVKD. The DNA of the CDR3 is TGTGCCATCAGGGACGGGGCTAATGAGCAGTTCTTC. Amino acids: CAIRDGANEQFF.

This clonotype was observed a handful of times. The rearrangement links TRBV5-6 to TRBJ2-4, with D perhaps TRBD2 (5 bases). The CDR3 extends over 14 amino acids. Deletions cut 2 bases from V and 8 bases from J, with 14 bases between. CDR1 SGHDT and CDR2 YYEEEE come from the germline V gene. The CDR3 DNA sequence: TGTGCCAGCAGCTTAATAGGCGAAGCGGACATTCAGTACTTC. It is translated as CASSLIGEADIQYF.

This clonotype occurred many times. The chain recombines TRBV29-1 with TRBJ2-1; 7 nucleotides align to TRBD1. Germline V gene sequence: CDR1 SQVTM, CDR2 ANQGSEA. This CDR3 region has 13 residues. V dropped 2 bases and J dropped 5; count of bases not matched to a gene: 3. The CDR3 loop is CSVEKGANNEQFF. CDR3 bases: TGCAGCGTTGAAAAGGGGGCGAACAATGAGCAGTTCTTC.

V is TRBV4-2 and J is TRBJ1-1; 7 nucleotides agree with TRBD1. CDR3 length: 15 amino acids. The germline gives CDR1 LGHNA, CDR2 YNFKEQ. The V segment lost 4 bases and the J segment 1 base; nucleotides outside the gene matches: 6. CDR3 sequence: CASSLPGQRNTEAFF. DNA for the CDR3: TGTGCCAGCAGCCTACCGGGACAGAGGAACACTGAAGCTTTCTTT.

The genes are TRBV5-1 and TRBJ2-7, with 10 bases aligning to TRBD2. The CDR3 consists of 15 residues. Germline CDR1 SGHRS, CDR2 YFSETQ. The ends lost 2 bases at V and 1 base at J; junction bases unmatched: 3. The CDR3, as DNA: TGCGCCAGCAGCTTCTCGACTAGCGGGTCCTACGAGCAGTACTTC. Translation: CASSFSTSGSYEQYF. Complete variable domain (other parts from reference TRBV5-1 and TRBJ2-7): KAGVTQTPRYLIKTRGQQVTLSCSPISGHRSVSWYQQTPGQGLQFLFEYFSETQRNKGNFPGRFSGRQFSNSRSEMNVSTLELGDSALYLCASSFSTSGSYEQYFGPGTRLTVT.

This clonotype has ten or more counts. The chain employs TRBV29-1 and TRBJ2-1, with TRBD2 matching 10 bases. The CDR3 is made up of 17 amino acids. Germline loops: CDR1 SQVTM, CDR2 ANQGSEA. The CDR3 loop is CTSQWQREGHETNEQFF. The DNA of the CDR3 is TGCACCTCCCAGTGGCAGCGGGAGGGCCATGAGACAAATGAGCAGTTCTTC.

The rearrangement links TRBV5-5 to TRBJ1-6; D is unclear. Deletions cut 1 base from V and 10 bases from J, with 18 bases between. Germline CDR1 is SGHKS and CDR2 is YYEKEE (reference sequence). The length of the CDR3 is 16 residues. Written as DNA, the CDR3 is TGTGCCAGCAGCTTGAGTGGCCCAGAGGTTGGGTCACCCCTCCACTTT. It codes for CASSLSGPEVGSPLHF.

This chain uses TRBV6-2 or TRBV6-3 with TRBJ2-5, with D possibly being TRBD2 (6 bases). Germline CDR1 MNHEY, CDR2 SVGEGT. The CDR3 sequence is 13 residues long. V lost 6 bases, J lost 5 bases, and 13 bases lay in between. This CDR3 is CASRGGPAETQYF. The CDR3 nucleotides are TGTGCCAGCAGAGGAGGGCCAGCTGAGACCCAGTACTTC.

Of note for this clonotype: A much larger clone differs from this one at a single base, so this may be a read error. The J gene is TRBJ1-2, the V gene TRBV4-1; TRBD1 is a possible D gene (5 bases). CDR1 and CDR2 (germline): MGHRA, YSYEKL. Trimming removed 0 bases from V and 9 bases from J, with 11 bases in between. There are 13 residues in the CDR3. In DNA, the CDR3 is TGCGCCAGCAGCCAAGATCAGGGCTTTAGCTACACCTTC. Residues: CASSQDQGFSYTF.

This clonotype was recorded a few times. The gene calls are TRBV6-5 and TRBJ1-3; no definite D call. The V gene lost 2 bases and the J gene lost 2 bases, with 10 bases spanning the gap. The CDR3 contains 15 residues. The germline V gene has CDR1 MNHEY and CDR2 SVGAGI. The CDR3: CASSYHGSAGNTIYF. Written as DNA, the CDR3 is TGTGCCAGCAGTTACCACGGATCTGCTGGAAACACCATATATTTT.

The table lists this clonotype with a few counts. The CDR3 nucleotides are TGTGCCAGCAGCCTCGGGGGGCTGACCTACGAGCAGTACTTC. Protein product: CASSLGGLTYEQYF. This chain uses TRBV28 with TRBJ2-7, with a weak D call TRBD2 (7 bases). The CDR3 consists of 14 residues. In germline, CDR1 is MDHEN, CDR2 SYDVKM. Trimming left V 6 bases short and J 2 bases short, with 14 bases between.